One and the same sample provided the 18 T cell receptor beta chains below, sequenced in a study of beta chain features in type 1 diabetes. Findings and caveats of the study: People with Type 1 diabetes carried modestly yet significantly shorter TCRB CDR3s in all four CD4+ subsets.

Antigens for these TCRs are unknown. The study reverse transcribed the entire isolated RNA, so it sequenced expressed TCRB transcripts. Sequenced by immunoSEQ multiplex PCR; TCRdb stores in-frame clones only, minus some. The sample has around 100,000 clones, under 30% seen once. Sequences were obtained from central memory CD4+ T cells from blood. The receptor set was obtained from a woman aged 18-29 years with type 1 diabetes.

The chain recombines TRBV28 with TRBJ2-7; D is ambiguous. The length of the CDR3 is 14 residues. CDR1 and CDR2 from the germline V gene are MDHEN and SYDVKM. With 1 base removed from V and 2 bases from J, the gap between germline ends came to 9 bases. This chain's CDR3 is CASSLFGPTYEQYF. In DNA form, the CDR3 reads TGTGCCAGCAGTTTATTTGGCCCCACCTACGAGCAGTACTTC.

The chain has TRBV19 and TRBJ2-5, with 8 bases fitting TRBD1. Germline CDR1 reads LNHDA; CDR2 reads SQIVND (reference sequence). Trimming cost V 6 bases and J 5 bases; bases outside gene matches: 11. This CDR3 spans 15 amino acids. The CDR3 loop is CASRTKQGVRETQYF. DNA for the CDR3: TGTGCCAGTAGAACAAAACAGGGGGTCAGGGAGACCCAGTACTTC.

The chain has TRBV2 and TRBJ2-5; 10 bases align to TRBD2. The V segment lost 7 bases and the J segment 7 bases; nucleotides outside the gene matches: 6. The CDR3 has 13 amino acids. Germline CDR1 is SNHLY and CDR2 is FYNNEI. The CDR3 region is CASKLAGVGTQYF. The CDR3 DNA reads TGTGCCAGCAAGCTAGCGGGAGTGGGGACCCAGTACTTC.

V is TRBV10-3 and J is TRBJ2-1; 8 bases line up with TRBD1. CDR3 length: 13 amino acids. V shed 7 bases, J shed 5 bases, and the junction held 4 bases outside the gene matches. Germline assignment: CDR1 ENHRY and CDR2 SYGVKD. The CDR3 coding sequence is TGTGCCATCAACATGGACAGGGACAATGAGCAGTTCTTC. It specifies CAINMDRDNEQFF.

As concerns this clone: This sample also contains other DNA sequences that code for the same CDR3. This chain links TRBV30 with TRBJ1-5, with D perhaps TRBD1 (5 bases). Trimming left V 3 bases short and J 1 base short, with 7 bases between. Per germline, CDR1 GTSNPN and CDR2 SVGIG (reference sequence). The CDR3 runs 13 residues. CDR3 sequence reads: CAWRQGSNQPQHF. The CDR3 bases are TGTGCCTGGAGGCAGGGAAGCAATCAGCCCCAGCATTTT.

The chain couples TRBV11-2 to TRBJ2-3, with TRBD2 identical over 7 bases. The CDR3 length is 17 residues. Germline-derived CDR1 and CDR2 are SGHAT and FQNNGV. The junction had 7 bases not matched to a gene; V was cut back by 1 base and J by 0 bases. CDR3 protein: CASSLGAGGGSTDTQYF. For the CDR3, the DNA is TGTGCCAGCAGCTTAGGGGCCGGCGGGGGTAGCACAGATACGCAGTATTTT. The entire variable domain, with the rest obtained from reference TRBV11-2 and TRBJ2-3, is as follows: EAGVAQSPRYKIIEKRQSVAFWCNPISGHATLYWYQQILGQGPKLLIQFQNNGVVDDSQLPKDRFSAERLKGVDSTLKIQPAKLEDSAVYLCASSLGAGGGSTDTQYFGPGTRLTVL.

This clone has more than one count but fewer than ten. The V and J genes are TRBV5-1 and TRBJ2-2, with a tentative D call TRBD1 (5 bases). The CDR3 contains 16 residues. V gave up 1 base and J gave up 5 bases, with 15 bases separating them. Germline loops: CDR1 SGHRS, CDR2 YFSETQ. Here the CDR3 DNA reads TGCGCCAGCAGCTTGTTTGGACAACTGGGTACCGGGGAGCTGTTTTTT. Amino acid sequence: CASSLFGQLGTGELFF.

The CDR3 DNA sequence: TGTGCCAGCAGTTTAAGTGTTGGCCCCCTCAATCAGCCCCAGCATTTT. As protein: CASSLSVGPLNQPQHF. The chain recombines TRBV28 with TRBJ1-5; no definite D call. The V and J ends lost 2 bases and 3 bases respectively, with 14 bases between them. CDR3 length equals 16 residues. CDR1 is MDHEN, CDR2 SYDVKM, per germline.

This clone was observed a few times. The V gene is TRBV27, the J gene TRBJ1-4; the match to TRBD1 covers 7 bases. The CDR3 length is 14 residues. Germline CDR1 and CDR2: MNHEY and SMNVEV (reference sequence). The V segment lost 2 bases and the J segment 3 bases; nucleotides outside the gene matches: 0. Here the CDR3 reads CASSLQGANEKLFF. For the CDR3, the DNA is TGTGCCAGCAGTTTACAGGGGGCTAATGAAAAACTGTTTTTT.

In its sample, this clone was seen once. The V gene is TRBV19, the J gene TRBJ2-5, with 9 bases that match TRBD1. CDR1 LNHDA and CDR2 SQIVND come from the germline V gene (reference sequence). J gave up 3 bases and V 2 bases, and 7 bases lay outside the gene matches. This CDR3 has 16 residues. Here the CDR3 DNA reads TGTGCCAGTAGTATATGGGGGAGGGACAGGGAAGAGACCCAGTACTTC. Amino acids: CASSIWGRDREETQYF.

This sequence joins TRBV2 and TRBJ2-7; tentative D call: TRBD2 (6 bases). Germline V gene data show CDR1 as SNHLY and CDR2 as FYNNEI. CDR3 length: 14 amino acids. V was clipped by 8 bases and J by 0 bases, with 14 bases between them. This chain's CDR3 is CASGGASSSYEQYF. DNA of the CDR3: TGTGCCAGCGGAGGGGCCTCTAGCTCCTACGAGCAGTACTTC. The full variable domain, with the rest looked up from reference TRBV2 and TRBJ2-7, is EPEVTQTPSHQVTQMGQEVILRCVPISNHLYFYWYRQILGQKVEFLVSFYNNEISEKSEIFDDQFSVERPDGSNFTLKIRSTKLEDSAMYFCASGGASSSYEQYFGPGTRLTVT.

The gene calls are TRBV10-1 and TRBJ1-1; 7 bases line up with TRBD1. Germline assignment: CDR1 WNHNN and CDR2 SYGVQD (reference sequence). The ends lost 1 base at V and 1 base at J; junction bases unmatched: 3. The CDR3 contains 15 residues. Here the CDR3 reads CASSEWAGGNTEAFF. The CDR3 DNA is TGCGCCAGCAGTGAGTGGGCAGGGGGGAACACTGAAGCTTTCTTT.

The rearrangement links TRBV6-5 to TRBJ1-1; D ambiguous. The CDR3 has 11 residues. Germline CDR1 and CDR2: MNHEY and SVGAGI. The V gene lost 8 bases and the J gene lost 5 bases, with 9 bases spanning the gap. CDR3 region: CASCFKTEAFF. CDR3 nucleotides: TGTGCCAGCTGTTTTAAAACTGAAGCTTTCTTT.

V and J are TRBV30 and TRBJ2-5, with TRBD1 matching over 9 bases. Trimming removed 1 base from V and 4 bases from J; junction bases left unmatched: 4. The germline V gene has CDR1 GTSNPN and CDR2 SVGIG (reference sequence). This CDR3 is built from 14 residues. The CDR3 loop is CAWSGWDRAETQYF. The CDR3 coding sequence is TGTGCCTGGAGTGGCTGGGACAGGGCAGAGACCCAGTACTTC.

The V and J genes are TRBV5-5 and TRBJ2-2, with a possible D match to TRBD1 (5 bases). The CDR3 length is 14 residues. CDR1 and CDR2 (germline): SGHKS, YYEKEE (reference sequence). The V gene lost 1 base and the J gene lost 6 bases, with 10 bases spanning the gap. The CDR3 sequence: CASSLQGGAGELFF. The CDR3 nucleotides are TGTGCCAGCAGCTTGCAGGGTGGAGCCGGGGAGCTGTTTTTT.

This clone was picked up a small number of times. This rearrangement joins TRBV11-2 to TRBJ2-1, with 8 bases aligning to TRBD2. The CDR3 covers 13 residues. In germline, CDR1 is SGHAT, CDR2 FQNNGV. Trimming at V came to 6 bases and at J to 6 bases, leaving 4 bases not matched to a gene. In DNA form, the CDR3 reads TGTGCCAGCAGTCTGGCGGGGGGCAATGAGCAGTTCTTC. This codes for CASSLAGGNEQFF.

This chain uses TRBV7-9 with TRBJ1-5, with D hard to call. Germline CDR1 is SEHNR and CDR2 is FQNEAQ (reference sequence). V shed 1 base and J shed 8 bases, with 12 bases lying between them. The CDR3 runs to 14 residues. CDR3 coding DNA: TGTGCCAGCAGCTTAGTTAACCCCAGCGAGCCCCAGCATTTT. Protein product: CASSLVNPSEPQHF.

This clone has just a few counts. The gene calls are TRBV7-2 and TRBJ2-1; D may be TRBD2 (6 bases). The CDR3 is 15 amino acids. Trimming removed 2 bases at V and 6 bases at J, with 14 bases between. Germline lookup yields CDR1 SGHTA and CDR2 FQGNSA. CDR3 sequence: CASSLKEGRSNEQFF. CDR3 DNA sequence: TGTGCCAGCAGCTTAAAGGAGGGCCGGAGCAATGAGCAGTTCTTC.